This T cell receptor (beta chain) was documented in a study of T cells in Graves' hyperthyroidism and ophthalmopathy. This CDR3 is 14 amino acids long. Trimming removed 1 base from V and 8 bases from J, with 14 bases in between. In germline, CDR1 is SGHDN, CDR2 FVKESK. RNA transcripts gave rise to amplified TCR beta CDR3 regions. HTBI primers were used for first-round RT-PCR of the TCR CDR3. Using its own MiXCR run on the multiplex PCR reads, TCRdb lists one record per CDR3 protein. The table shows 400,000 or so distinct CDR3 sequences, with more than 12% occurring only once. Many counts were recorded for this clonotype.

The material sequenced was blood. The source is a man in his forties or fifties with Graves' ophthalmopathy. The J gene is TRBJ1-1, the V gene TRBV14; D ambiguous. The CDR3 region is CASSQATSVREAFF. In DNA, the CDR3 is TGTGCCAGCAGCCAAGCAACGTCGGTCCGGGAAGCTTTCTTT.